These 24 T cell receptor beta chains share one sample of origin, sequenced in a study of blood T cell repertoires in COVID-19. The table came from immunoSEQ multiplex PCR; TCRdb's copy has only in-frame clones and leaves some out. The data hold hundreds of thousands of clones, with 86% observed a single time. The sample taken for sequencing was peripheral blood. These receptors all come from a woman in her forties or fifties with acute or convalescent COVID-19.

The chain couples TRBV7-9 to TRBJ2-7; TRBD2 might be the D (5 bases). Germline assignment: CDR1 SEHNR and CDR2 FQNEAQ (reference sequence). Between the trimmed V and J ends, which lost 5 bases and 1 base, there was a span of 12 bases. There are 14 residues in the CDR3. The CDR3 DNA reads TGTGCCAGCAGCCTATCGGGGTTGTCCTACGAGCAGTACTTC. This codes for CASSLSGLSYEQYF.

The rearrangement links TRBV30 to TRBJ1-3; TRBD1 agrees at 7 bases. CDR1 and CDR2 (germline): GTSNPN, SVGIG (reference sequence). The J segment lost 3 bases and the V segment lost 3 bases, leaving 5 bases of the junction unmatched. This CDR3 comprises 14 residues. CDR3 sequence: CAWRAGGGGNTIYF. For the CDR3, the DNA is TGTGCCTGGAGGGCAGGGGGTGGTGGAAACACCATATATTTT. Together with reference TRBV30 and TRBJ1-3, the CDR3 gives the full variable domain: SQTIHQWPATLVQPVGSPLSLECTVEGTSNPNLYWYRQAAGRGLQLLFYSVGIGQISSEVPQNLSASRPQDRQFILSSKKLLLSDSGFYLCAWRAGGGGNTIYFGEGSWLTVV.

J is TRBJ2-2 and V is TRBV5-4; 11 positions match TRBD2. CDR3 length: 15 residues. The V and J ends lost 4 bases and 6 bases, in that order; junction bases with no gene match: 5. Germline lookup yields CDR1 SGHNT and CDR2 YYREEE (reference sequence). The CDR3 bases are TGTGCCAGCAGCAGCACTAGCGGGAGATCCGGGGAGCTGTTTTTT. It specifies CASSSTSGRSGELFF.

The chain couples TRBV24-1 to TRBJ1-2, with D maybe TRBD1 (5 bases). This CDR3 spans 12 amino acids. Germline V lookup: CDR1 KGHDR, CDR2 SFDVKD. Deletions cut 7 bases from V and 6 bases from J, with 11 bases between. The CDR3 spells CATRGGGDGYTF. DNA of the CDR3: TGTGCCACCAGGGGCGGGGGAGATGGCTACACCTTC.

V gene TRBV29-1 combines with J gene TRBJ1-2; tentatively, D is TRBD1 (5 bases). The CDR3 covers 13 residues. The germline V gene has CDR1 SQVTM and CDR2 ANQGSEA. V was clipped by 7 bases and J by 4 bases, with 16 bases between them. The chain's CDR3 is CSARTSGGYGYTF. The DNA for the CDR3 is TGCAGCGCCCGGACATCCGGGGGCTATGGCTACACCTTC. Together with reference TRBV29-1 and TRBJ1-2, the CDR3 gives the full variable domain: SAVISQKPSRDICQRGTSLTIQCQVDSQVTMMFWYRQQPGQSLTLIATANQGSEATYESGFVIDKFPISRPNLTFSTLTVSNMSPEDSSIYLCSARTSGGYGYTFGSGTRLTVV.

The gene calls are TRBV3-1 (or the pseudogene TRBV3-2) and TRBJ2-5, with 7 bases aligning to TRBD1. The CDR3 covers 13 residues. CDR1 LGHDT and CDR2 YNNKEL come from the germline V gene (reference sequence). V lost 4 bases and J lost 1; bases outside the gene matches: 0. The CDR3 sequence: CASSRTGQETQYF. Written as DNA, the CDR3 is TGTGCCAGCAGCCGGACAGGCCAAGAGACCCAGTACTTC.

This sequence joins TRBV5-6 and TRBJ1-1, with 10 bases matching TRBD1. CDR3 length: 14 amino acids. The ends lost 5 bases at V and 5 bases at J; junction bases unmatched: 6. The germline V gene encodes CDR1 SGHDT and CDR2 YYEEEE. The CDR3 region is CASRSDRGLTEAFF. The CDR3 nucleotides read TGTGCCAGCAGATCTGACAGGGGGCTTACTGAAGCTTTCTTT.

V usage is TRBV7-9 and J usage is TRBJ1-2, with 8 nucleotides matching TRBD1. Germline trimming cut 0 bases from V and 1 base from J; bases unmatched to any gene: 7. CDR3 length: 17 amino acids. Germline V gene data show CDR1 as SEHNR and CDR2 as FQNEAQ (reference sequence). The CDR3 region has the DNA TGTGCCAGCAGCTTAGCCCGGACAGGGAGAGTTAACTATGGCTACACCTTC. As protein: CASSLARTGRVNYGYTF.

V is TRBV9 and J is TRBJ2-1; 8 nucleotides agree with TRBD2. The CDR3 has 15 amino acids. Trimming cost V 1 base and J 4 bases; bases outside gene matches: 4. Per germline, CDR1 SGDLS and CDR2 YYNGEE. The CDR3 DNA sequence: TGTGCCAGCAGCGTACGGATAGCGGGATACAATGAGCAGTTCTTC. It is translated as CASSVRIAGYNEQFF.

The chain uses TRBV2 and TRBJ2-7; 7 nucleotides agree with TRBD1. V was pared by 0 bases and J by 6 bases, with 8 bases of the junction left unmatched. Per germline, CDR1 SNHLY and CDR2 FYNNEI. The CDR3 extends over 15 amino acids. Here the CDR3 DNA reads TGTGCCAGCAGTGAAGCGGCCAGGGGGAAGGGCGAGCAGTACTTC. It yields the protein CASSEAARGKGEQYF.

This rearrangement joins TRBV3-1 (or the pseudogene TRBV3-2) to TRBJ2-5; D is unclear. There are 13 residues in the CDR3. Trimming took off 1 base at V and 4 bases at J, with 7 bases between the two ends. CDR1 and CDR2 (germline): LGHDT, YNNKEL (reference sequence). For the CDR3, the DNA is TGTGCCAGCAGCCAAGTCCCCGGAGAGACCCAGTACTTC. Translating it yields CASSQVPGETQYF.

This clone was observed a few times. V and J are TRBV10-2 and TRBJ1-1; the D is unclear. The CDR3 sequence is 14 residues long. The V gene lost 5 bases and the J gene lost 2 bases, with 12 bases spanning the gap. The V gene's germline CDR1 is WSHSY and CDR2 SAAADI. The CDR3 is CASSSDMINTEAFF. DNA of the CDR3: TGCGCCAGCAGTTCCGACATGATTAACACTGAAGCTTTCTTT.

A few counts support this clone. The chain recombines TRBV9 with TRBJ1-2, with a possible D match to TRBD1 (6 bases). Trimming pared 0 bases from V and 8 bases from J, leaving 14 bases between. The CDR3 runs to 14 residues. CDR1 is SGDLS and CDR2 is YYNGEE in the germline V gene. The CDR3 nucleotides are TGTGCCAGCAGCGTAGAGACAGGCGCTTCGGGCTACACCTTC. Its protein product is CASSVETGASGYTF.

Only one count was recorded for this clone. This rearrangement joins TRBV19 to TRBJ2-1; TRBD2 matches at 13 bases. Looked up from germline, CDR1 is LNHDA and CDR2 is SQIVND (reference sequence). V gave up 5 bases and J gave up 5 bases; unmatched junction bases: 3. There are 15 residues in the CDR3. Here the CDR3 DNA reads TGTGCCAGTAGTGTGGGACTAGCGGGGCACAATGAGCAGTTCTTC. Translated, it gives CASSVGLAGHNEQFF.

The J gene is TRBJ2-3, the V gene TRBV27; tentative D call: TRBD2 (6 bases). The germline V gene has CDR1 MNHEY and CDR2 SMNVEV (reference sequence). Between the trimmed V and J ends, which lost 5 bases and 5 bases, there was a span of 17 bases. This CDR3 region has 15 residues. CDR3 in amino acids: CASSGPWLAIDTQYF. DNA for the CDR3: TGTGCCAGCAGTGGACCTTGGCTAGCGATAGATACGCAGTATTTT.

In nucleotides, the CDR3 is TGCAGTGCTAGTGGGACAGGGGACACTGAAGCTTTCTTT. This codes for CSASGTGDTEAFF. The rearrangement uses TRBV20-1 and TRBJ1-1, with 10 nucleotides matching TRBD1. Germline CDR1 reads DFQATT; CDR2 reads SNEGSKA (reference sequence). This CDR3 has 13 residues. With V trimmed by 3 bases and J by 3 bases, 1 base remained unmatched.

The V gene is TRBV2, the J gene TRBJ1-2; TRBD1 matches 7 bases. CDR3 length: 14 residues. The V gene end was trimmed by 5 bases and the J gene end by 5 bases; junction bases not matched to a gene: 8. Germline assignment: CDR1 SNHLY and CDR2 FYNNEI. The CDR3 loop is CASSKDRVGYGYTF. The CDR3 DNA sequence: TGTGCCAGCAGTAAAGACAGGGTGGGGTATGGCTACACCTTC.

This rearrangement joins TRBV7-9 to TRBJ2-7; D not resolved. Between the trimmed V and J ends, which lost 5 bases and 0 bases, there was a span of 11 bases. This CDR3 region has 14 residues. CDR1 and CDR2 (germline): SEHNR, FQNEAQ (reference sequence). This CDR3 is CASSPSQDSYEQYF. CDR3 in DNA: TGTGCCAGCAGCCCCTCGCAGGACTCCTACGAGCAGTACTTC.

This chain uses TRBV30 with TRBJ2-1, with TRBD1 identical over 8 bases. V lost 5 bases to trimming and J lost 0 bases; unmatched junction nucleotides: 6. The germline V gene encodes CDR1 GTSNPN and CDR2 SVGIG (reference sequence). The CDR3 contains 15 residues. The CDR3: CAWHPGQVSYNEQFF. CDR3 coding DNA: TGTGCCTGGCATCCGGGACAGGTCTCCTACAATGAGCAGTTCTTC.

The rearrangement links TRBV10-3 to TRBJ1-3; 7 nucleotides align to TRBD1. This CDR3 comprises 18 residues. CDR1 is ENHRY, CDR2 SYGVKD, per germline. Germline trimming cut 9 bases from V and 0 bases from J; bases unmatched to any gene: 17. CDR3: CAIGTAPSTHHSGNTIYF. The CDR3 DNA is TGTGCCATAGGGACAGCTCCATCCACTCATCACTCTGGAAACACCATATATTTT.

The rearrangement links TRBV24-1 to TRBJ1-2; D gene unclear. V lost 3 bases and J 1 base, leaving 8 bases between the germline ends. The CDR3 spans 14 residues. Germline V gene sequence: CDR1 KGHDR, CDR2 SFDVKD. Here the CDR3 reads CATSDPGINYGYTF. The CDR3 bases are TGTGCCACCAGTGATCCCGGGATTAACTATGGCTACACCTTC.

The chain carries TRBV25-1 and TRBJ1-2; D is perhaps TRBD1 (6 bases). The CDR3 contains 16 residues. V lost 0 bases and J lost 6, with 17 bases in between. The germline gives CDR1 MGHDK, CDR2 SYGVNS. CDR3 in DNA: TGTGCCAGCAGTGAATATAGGGTCAGGGGATCGCATGGCTACACCTTC. Encoded protein: CASSEYRVRGSHGYTF.

The rearrangement uses TRBV6-5 and TRBJ1-6, with 12 bases aligning to TRBD1. V lost 0 bases to trimming and J lost 7 bases; unmatched junction nucleotides: 1. The CDR3 is made up of 16 amino acids. Germline values: CDR1 MNHEY, CDR2 SVGAGI. The CDR3 region has the DNA TGTGCCAGCAGTTACTCGGGACAGGGGGCGAATTCACCCCTCCACTTT. It encodes CASSYSGQGANSPLHF.

The J gene is TRBJ2-5, the V gene TRBV19, with 7 bases identical to TRBD2. The CDR3 consists of 15 residues. After removal of 3 bases from V and 4 bases from J, the junction contained 8 bases not matched to a gene. Germline V lookup: CDR1 LNHDA, CDR2 SQIVND (reference sequence). CDR3 DNA sequence: TGTGCCAGTAGTATTGGAGCGGGATATATAGAGACCCAGTACTTC. This translates into CASSIGAGYIETQYF. Variable domain in full (rest from reference TRBV19 and TRBJ2-5): DGGITQSPKYLFRKEGQNVTLSCEQNLNHDAMYWYRQDPGQGLRLIYYSQIVNDFQKGDIAEGYSVSREKKESFPLTVTSAQKNPTAFYLCASSIGAGYIETQYFGPGTRLLVL.